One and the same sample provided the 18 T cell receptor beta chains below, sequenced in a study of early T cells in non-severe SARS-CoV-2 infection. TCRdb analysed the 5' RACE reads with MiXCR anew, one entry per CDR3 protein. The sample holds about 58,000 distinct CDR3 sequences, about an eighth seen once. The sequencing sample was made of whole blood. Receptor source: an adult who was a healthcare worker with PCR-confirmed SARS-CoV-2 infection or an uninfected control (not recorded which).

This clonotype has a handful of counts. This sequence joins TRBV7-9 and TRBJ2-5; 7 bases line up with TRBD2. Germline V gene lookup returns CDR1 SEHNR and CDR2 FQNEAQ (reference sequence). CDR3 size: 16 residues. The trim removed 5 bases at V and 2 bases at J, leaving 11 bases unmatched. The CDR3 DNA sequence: TGTGCCAGCAGCCCCTTTCCTGCGGGAGATCAAGAGACCCAGTACTTC. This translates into CASSPFPAGDQETQYF.

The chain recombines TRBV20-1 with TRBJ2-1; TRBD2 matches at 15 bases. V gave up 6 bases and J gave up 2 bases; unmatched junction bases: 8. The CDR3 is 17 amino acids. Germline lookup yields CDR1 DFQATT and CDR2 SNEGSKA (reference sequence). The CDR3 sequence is CSATPGTSGRPYNEQFF. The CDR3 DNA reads TGCAGTGCCACCCCTGGGACTAGCGGGAGGCCCTACAATGAGCAGTTCTTC.

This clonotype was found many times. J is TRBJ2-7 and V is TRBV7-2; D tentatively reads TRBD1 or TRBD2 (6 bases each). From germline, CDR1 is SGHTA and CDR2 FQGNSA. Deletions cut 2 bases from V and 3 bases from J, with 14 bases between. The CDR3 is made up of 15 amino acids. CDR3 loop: CASSLSGGQNYEQYF. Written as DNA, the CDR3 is TGTGCCAGCAGCTTATCCGGGGGACAAAACTACGAGCAGTACTTC. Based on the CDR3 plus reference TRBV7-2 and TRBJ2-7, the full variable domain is GAGVSQSPSNKVTEKGKDVELRCDPISGHTALYWYRQSLGQGLEFLIYFQGNSAPDKSGLPSDRFSAERTGGSVSTLTIQRTQQEDSAVYLCASSLSGGQNYEQYFGPGTRLTVT.

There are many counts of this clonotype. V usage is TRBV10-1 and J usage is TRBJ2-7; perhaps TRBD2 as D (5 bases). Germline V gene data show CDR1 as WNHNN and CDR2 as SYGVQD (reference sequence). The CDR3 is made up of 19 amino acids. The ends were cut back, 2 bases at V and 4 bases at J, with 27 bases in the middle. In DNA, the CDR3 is TGCGCCAGCAGTGAGCGCCCAGGCTCTCTGGCGGGCCGTGGTTACGAGCAGTACTTC. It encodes CASSERPGSLAGRGYEQYF.

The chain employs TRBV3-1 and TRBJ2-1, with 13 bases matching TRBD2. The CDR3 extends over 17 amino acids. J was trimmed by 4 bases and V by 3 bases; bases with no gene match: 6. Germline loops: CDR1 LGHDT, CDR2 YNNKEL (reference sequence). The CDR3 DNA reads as TGTGCCAGCAGCCAGCGACTAGCGGGAGGACTATACAATGAGCAGTTCTTC. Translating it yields CASSQRLAGGLYNEQFF.

The CDR3 coding sequence is TGTGCCAGCAGCTTACGACAGGGGGCTGGGGCCAACGTCCTGACTTTC. It encodes CASSLRQGAGANVLTF. V and J are TRBV7-2 and TRBJ2-6; 9 nucleotides line up with TRBD1. The CDR3 consists of 16 residues. The trim removed 2 bases at V and 2 bases at J, leaving 1 base unmatched. Germline CDR1 and CDR2: SGHTA and FQGNSA.

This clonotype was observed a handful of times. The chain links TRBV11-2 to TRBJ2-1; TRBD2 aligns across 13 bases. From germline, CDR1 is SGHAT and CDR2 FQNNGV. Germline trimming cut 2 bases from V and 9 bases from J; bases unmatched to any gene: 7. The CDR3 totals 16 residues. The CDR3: CASSLTSGRADSEQFF. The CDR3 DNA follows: TGTGCCAGCAGCTTAACTAGCGGGAGGGCCGACAGTGAGCAGTTCTTC.

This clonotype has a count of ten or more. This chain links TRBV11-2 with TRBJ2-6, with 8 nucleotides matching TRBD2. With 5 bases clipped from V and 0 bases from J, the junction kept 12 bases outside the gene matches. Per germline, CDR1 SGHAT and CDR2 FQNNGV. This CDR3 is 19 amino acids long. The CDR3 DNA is TGTGCCAGCAGCCGCCGCGGGGGGCCGAGGGTCTCTGGGGCCAACGTCCTGACTTTC. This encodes CASSRRGGPRVSGANVLTF.

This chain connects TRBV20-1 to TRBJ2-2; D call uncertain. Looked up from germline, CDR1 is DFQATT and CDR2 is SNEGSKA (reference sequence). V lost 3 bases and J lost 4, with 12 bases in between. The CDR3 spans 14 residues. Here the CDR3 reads CSARESERTGELFF. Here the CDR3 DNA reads TGCAGTGCTAGGGAGAGCGAGCGCACCGGGGAGCTGTTTTTT.

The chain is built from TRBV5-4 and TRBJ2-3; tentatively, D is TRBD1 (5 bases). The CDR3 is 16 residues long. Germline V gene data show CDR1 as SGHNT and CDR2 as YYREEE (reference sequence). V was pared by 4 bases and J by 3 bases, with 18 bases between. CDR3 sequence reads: CASSPPMARGTDTQYF. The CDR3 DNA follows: TGTGCCAGCAGCCCCCCCATGGCTAGGGGAACAGATACGCAGTATTTT.

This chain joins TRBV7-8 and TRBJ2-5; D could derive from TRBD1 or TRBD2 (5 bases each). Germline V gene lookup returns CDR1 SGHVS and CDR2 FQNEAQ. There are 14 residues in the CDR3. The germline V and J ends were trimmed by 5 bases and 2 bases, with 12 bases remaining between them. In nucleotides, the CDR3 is TGTGCCAGCAGCCCAAGGGACGGTCAAGAGACCCAGTACTTC. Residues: CASSPRDGQETQYF.

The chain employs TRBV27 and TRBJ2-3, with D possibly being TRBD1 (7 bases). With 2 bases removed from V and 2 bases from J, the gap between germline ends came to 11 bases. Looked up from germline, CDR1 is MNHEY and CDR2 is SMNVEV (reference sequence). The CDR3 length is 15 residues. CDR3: CASSLQGGHTDTQYF. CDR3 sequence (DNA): TGTGCCAGCAGTTTACAGGGGGGCCACACAGATACGCAGTATTTT.

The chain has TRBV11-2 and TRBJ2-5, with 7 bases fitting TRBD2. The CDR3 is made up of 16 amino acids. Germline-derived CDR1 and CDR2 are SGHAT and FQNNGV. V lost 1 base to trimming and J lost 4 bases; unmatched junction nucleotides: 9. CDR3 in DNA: TGTGCCAGCAGCTTAGGCCGCGGGAGCCTCGTAGAGACCCAGTACTTC. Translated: CASSLGRGSLVETQYF. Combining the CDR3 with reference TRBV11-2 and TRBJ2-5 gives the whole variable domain EAGVAQSPRYKIIEKRQSVAFWCNPISGHATLYWYQQILGQGPKLLIQFQNNGVVDDSQLPKDRFSAERLKGVDSTLKIQPAKLEDSAVYLCASSLGRGSLVETQYFGPGTRLLVL.

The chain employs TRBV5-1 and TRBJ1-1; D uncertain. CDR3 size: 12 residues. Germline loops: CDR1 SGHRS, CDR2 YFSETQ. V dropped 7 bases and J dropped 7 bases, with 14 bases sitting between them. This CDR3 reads CASRAARDEAFF. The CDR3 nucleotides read TGCGCCAGCCGGGCAGCGAGGGATGAAGCTTTCTTT.

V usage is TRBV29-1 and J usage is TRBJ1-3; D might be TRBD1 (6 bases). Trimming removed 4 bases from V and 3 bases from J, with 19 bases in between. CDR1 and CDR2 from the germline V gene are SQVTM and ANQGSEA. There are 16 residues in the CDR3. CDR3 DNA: TGCAGCGTTGCGGGGGTGAAGACAGGCTATGGAAACACCATATATTTT. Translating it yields CSVAGVKTGYGNTIYF.

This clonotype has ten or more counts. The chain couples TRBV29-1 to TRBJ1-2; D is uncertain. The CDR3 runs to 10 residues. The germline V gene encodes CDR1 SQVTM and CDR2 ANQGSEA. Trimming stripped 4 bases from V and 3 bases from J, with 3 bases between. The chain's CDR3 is CSVADYGYTF. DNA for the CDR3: TGCAGCGTTGCAGACTATGGCTACACCTTC.

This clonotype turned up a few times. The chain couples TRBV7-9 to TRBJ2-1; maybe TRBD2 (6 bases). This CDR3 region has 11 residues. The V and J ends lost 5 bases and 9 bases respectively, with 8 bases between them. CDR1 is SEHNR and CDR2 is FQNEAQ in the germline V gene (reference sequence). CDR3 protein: CASSRDFEQFF. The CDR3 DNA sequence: TGTGCCAGCAGCCGGGACTTTGAGCAGTTCTTC.

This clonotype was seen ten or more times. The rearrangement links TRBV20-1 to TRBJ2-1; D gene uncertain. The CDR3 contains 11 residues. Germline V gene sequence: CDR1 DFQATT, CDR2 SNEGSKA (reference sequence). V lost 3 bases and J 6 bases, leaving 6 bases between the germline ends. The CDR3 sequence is CSARGINEQFF. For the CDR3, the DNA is TGCAGTGCTAGGGGGATCAATGAGCAGTTCTTC.